This TCR beta chain was obtained from a study of T cells in Graves' hyperthyroidism and ophthalmopathy. For this clonotype: Its specificity is not known.

Germline CDR1 SGHRS, CDR2 YFSETQ. The J segment lost 4 bases and the V segment lost 3 bases, leaving 11 bases of the junction unmatched. The CDR3 contains 16 residues. Study observations and caveats: In simple terms, a model built on 13 V-J features told ophthalmopathy apart from stable hyperthyroidism.

TCR beta CDR3 regions were amplified from RNA transcripts. HTBI primers drove first-round RT-PCR of the TCR CDR3. From the multiplex PCR reads, TCRdb called clonotypes with MiXCR, one entry per CDR3 protein. The repertoire holds around 520,000 distinct CDR3 sequences, 11% to 15% seen once, with 14% in the top ten. The rearrangement joins TRBV5-1 to TRBJ2-3; 7 bases align to TRBD2. Source material: blood. The receptor was derived from a middle-aged woman with Graves' hyperthyroidism. DNA of the CDR3: TGCGCCAGCAGCTCGTCGGGTGCTAGCGGCTCAGATACGCAGTATTTT. Protein product: CASSSSGASGSDTQYF.